These 9 T cell receptor beta chains were sequenced from one sample in a study of blood T cell repertoires in COVID-19 (dated by TCRdb to between 2020 and 2021). Library method: the immunoSEQ multiplex PCR assay. Not all clones reach the TCRdb copy of this immuneACCESS table, which keeps in-frame sequences only. Checked studies attribute under half of the gap to unresolved V genes and leave the rest unexplained. This sample has fewer than 250,000 clones in its table, and approximately 88% of those were observed once. The biggest ten clones account for approximately 8.1% of the sample. Input material: PBMCs or T cells enriched from blood (not recorded which). These receptors all stem from a woman between 18 and 29 years old who had recovered from COVID-19.

The rearrangement joins TRBV7-9 to TRBJ1-1, with D possibly TRBD1 on 6 matching bases. Trimming shortened V by 3 bases and J by 3 bases, and 14 bases separated the two germline ends. The CDR3 totals 15 residues. Germline lookup yields CDR1 SEHNR and CDR2 FQNEAQ (reference sequence). CDR3 nucleotide sequence: TGTGCCAGCAGCTTTAACAGGGATATGGACACTGAAGCTTTCTTT. It encodes CASSFNRDMDTEAFF.

V and J are TRBV19 and TRBJ2-4; D remains unclear. Germline CDR1 is LNHDA and CDR2 is SQIVND (reference sequence). V was trimmed by 9 bases and J by 3 bases, leaving 15 bases between them. The CDR3 is made up of 14 amino acids. CDR3: CASRDTEIKNIQYF. DNA of the CDR3: TGTGCCAGCCGAGATACAGAGATCAAAAACATTCAGTACTTC.

This clone was detected a few times. Other DNA sequences in this sample translate to the same CDR3. The CDR3 sequence: CASSERGRGSPLHF. For the CDR3, the DNA is TGTGCCAGCAGTGAGCGGGGCCGCGGTTCACCCCTCCACTTT. This chain links TRBV25-1 with TRBJ1-6, with TRBD1 as a possible D gene (5 bases). V shed 3 bases and J shed 9 bases, with 12 bases lying between them. The CDR3 sequence is 14 residues long. Germline values: CDR1 MGHDK, CDR2 SYGVNS.

The V and J genes are TRBV7-3 and TRBJ2-7; a weak D match, TRBD1 (5 bases). The germline gives CDR1 SGHTA, CDR2 FQGTGA. This CDR3 comprises 13 residues. V was shortened by 5 bases and J by 3 bases, with 11 bases between the two germline ends. The CDR3 nucleotides are TGTGCCAGCAGCGCAGGGCCCAGCTACGAGCAGTACTTC. Its protein product is CASSAGPSYEQYF. The variable domain in full, completed from reference TRBV7-3 and TRBJ2-7, reads GAGVSQTPSNKVTEKGKYVELRCDPISGHTALYWYRQSLGQGPEFLIYFQGTGAADDSGLPNDRFFAVRPEGSVSTLKIQRTERGDSAVYLCASSAGPSYEQYFGPGTRLTVT.

The V and J genes are TRBV28 and TRBJ1-4, with TRBD1 matching 9 bases. Germline CDR1 is MDHEN and CDR2 is SYDVKM. The CDR3 totals 18 residues. J gave up 8 bases and V 8 bases, and 21 bases lay outside the gene matches. Here the CDR3 reads CASSTYRDRVSAREKLFF. CDR3 DNA: TGTGCCAGCTCCACATACCGGGACAGGGTCTCAGCACGGGAAAAACTGTTTTTT. The full variable domain, rest sourced from reference TRBV28 and TRBJ1-4, is DVKVTQSSRYLVKRTGEKVFLECVQDMDHENMFWYRQDPGLGLRLIYFSYDVKMKEKGDIPEGYSVSREKKERFSLILESASTNQTSMYLCASSTYRDRVSAREKLFFGSGTQLSVL.

The chain uses TRBV19 and TRBJ1-1; weak D call: TRBD1 (5 bases). This CDR3 is 13 amino acids long. Trimming left V 3 bases short and J 1 base short, with 6 bases between. CDR1 is LNHDA, CDR2 SQIVND, per germline (reference sequence). DNA for the CDR3: TGTGCCAGTAGTATCAGGGAGAACACTGAAGCTTTCTTT. Its translation is CASSIRENTEAFF.

The J gene is TRBJ1-2, the V gene TRBV7-6; weak D call: TRBD1 (6 bases). Trimming took 5 bases from V and 2 from J, leaving 18 bases between them. Germline values: CDR1 SGHVS, CDR2 FNYEAQ. This CDR3 is 16 amino acids long. CDR3 in DNA: TGTGCCAGCAGCCGGGATGCAGGGGCCCTGAACTATGGCTACACCTTC. This codes for CASSRDAGALNYGYTF.

The chain has TRBV29-1 and TRBJ1-2; the D gene is possibly TRBD1 (6 bases). The germline CDR1 and CDR2 sequences are SQVTM and ANQGSEA. This CDR3 is 13 amino acids long. Trimming took 7 bases from V and 5 from J, leaving 17 bases between them. The CDR3 reads CSGVTGSGYGYTF. CDR3 sequence (DNA): TGCAGCGGCGTTACAGGGTCGGGATATGGCTACACCTTC. The full variable domain, completed using reference TRBV29-1 and TRBJ1-2, is SAVISQKPSRDICQRGTSLTIQCQVDSQVTMMFWYRQQPGQSLTLIATANQGSEATYESGFVIDKFPISRPNLTFSTLTVSNMSPEDSSIYLCSGVTGSGYGYTFGSGTRLTVV.

This clone was observed once. The gene calls are TRBV7-9 and TRBJ2-5; D not resolved. There are 14 residues in the CDR3. The germline CDR1 and CDR2 sequences are SEHNR and FQNEAQ (reference sequence). V was trimmed by 4 bases and J by 5 bases, leaving 14 bases between them. The CDR3 DNA reads as TGTGCCAGCAGCTCGTCCTCGACTCGGGAGACCCAGTACTTC. This sequence encodes CASSSSSTRETQYF.